The 14 T cell receptor beta chains in this list originate from one sample, sequenced in a study of blood T cell repertoires in COVID-19 (TCRdb year 2020). The library was generated by the immunoSEQ multiplex PCR assay. As stored in TCRdb, this immuneACCESS dataset retains in-frame rearrangements with V and J assigned. A fraction of the clones does not appear; measured against another copy, unresolved V genes explain less than half of the discrepancy, and the remainder lacks a known reason. Recorded for this sample are 68,000 or so clones; about 88% of them occurred a single time. The ten largest clonotypes hold 2.5% to 3.5% of the sample. Sequenced input: peripheral blood. These receptors originate from a man between 65 and 85 years old with active or convalescent COVID-19.

The chain combines TRBV5-5 with TRBJ2-5; 8 nucleotides align to TRBD2. This CDR3 comprises 14 residues. CDR1 is SGHKS and CDR2 is YYEKEE in the germline V gene (reference sequence). With V trimmed by 2 bases and J by 5 bases, 5 bases remained unmatched. The DNA for the CDR3 is TGTGCCAGCAGCTTACCCGGGAGGGAGGAGACCCAGTACTTC. It yields the protein CASSLPGREETQYF.

The chain employs TRBV11-3 and TRBJ2-1; D unclear. CDR3 length equals 13 residues. V lost 3 bases and J 5 bases, leaving 8 bases between the germline ends. Germline values: CDR1 SGHNT, CDR2 YENEEA. CDR3 nucleotides: TGTGCCAGCAGCTTTGACAACGACAATGAGCAGTTCTTC. This translates into CASSFDNDNEQFF.

The rearrangement joins TRBV3-1 (or the pseudogene TRBV3-2) to TRBJ2-7; possibly TRBD2 for D (5 bases). Germline V gene lookup returns CDR1 LGHDT and CDR2 YNNKEL (reference sequence). This CDR3 region has 15 residues. V lost 0 bases and J 6 bases, leaving 15 bases between the germline ends. CDR3 DNA: TGTGCCAGCAGCCAAGACAGGTTTCTAGCTGGCGAGCAGTACTTC. Its translation is CASSQDRFLAGEQYF.

The chain is built from TRBV5-1 and TRBJ2-2; 14 bases match TRBD2. The CDR3 runs to 17 residues. Germline trimming cut 4 bases from V and 4 bases from J; bases unmatched to any gene: 6. The V gene's germline CDR1 is SGHRS and CDR2 YFSETQ. CDR3 residues: CASSPGLAGVSTGELFF. The CDR3 DNA follows: TGCGCCAGCAGCCCGGGACTAGCGGGAGTTTCCACCGGGGAGCTGTTTTTT.

The V and J genes are TRBV12-3 or TRBV12-4 and TRBJ1-1; 8 bases are shared with TRBD1. This CDR3 region has 12 residues. The J segment lost 11 bases and the V segment lost 0 bases, leaving 2 bases of the junction unmatched. CDR3 region: CASSLAQGAAFF. In nucleotides, the CDR3 is TGTGCCAGCAGTTTAGCCCAGGGGGCCGCTTTCTTT.

This clone has a single count. The gene calls are TRBV7-9 and TRBJ1-6; a possible D gene is TRBD1 (5 bases). In germline, CDR1 is SEHNR, CDR2 FQNEAQ (reference sequence). Trimming left V 5 bases short and J 3 bases short, with 11 bases between. This CDR3 is built from 15 residues. CDR3 residues: CASSPPGNYNSPLHF. The CDR3 nucleotides read TGTGCCAGCAGCCCCCCAGGGAACTATAATTCACCCCTCCACTTT.

This clone showed up just a few times. J is TRBJ2-2 and V is TRBV9, with TRBD2 matching over 8 bases. The trim removed 4 bases at V and 5 bases at J, leaving 10 bases unmatched. The CDR3 consists of 16 residues. Germline values: CDR1 SGDLS, CDR2 YYNGEE. In nucleotides, the CDR3 is TGTGCCAGCAGCCCGGGACTAGAGTTTCCTACCGGGGAGCTGTTTTTT. Protein sequence: CASSPGLEFPTGELFF. The full variable domain, with the rest looked up from reference TRBV9 and TRBJ2-2, is DSGVTQTPKHLITATGQRVTLRCSPRSGDLSVYWYQQSLDQGLQFLIQYYNGEERAKGNILERFSAQQFPDLHSELNLSSLELGDSALYFCASSPGLEFPTGELFFGEGSRLTVL.

The rearrangement joins TRBV30 to TRBJ1-5; D may be TRBD1 (6 bases). CDR1 GTSNPN and CDR2 SVGIG come from the germline V gene (reference sequence). The length of the CDR3 is 15 residues. Trimming removed 2 bases at V and 4 bases at J, with 15 bases between. The CDR3 loop reads CAWSHTGHNNQPQHF. Written as DNA, the CDR3 is TGTGCCTGGAGTCATACGGGACACAATAATCAGCCCCAGCATTTT. The full variable domain, rest sourced from reference TRBV30 and TRBJ1-5, is SQTIHQWPATLVQPVGSPLSLECTVEGTSNPNLYWYRQAAGRGLQLLFYSVGIGQISSEVPQNLSASRPQDRQFILSSKKLLLSDSGFYLCAWSHTGHNNQPQHFGDGTRLSIL.

J is TRBJ1-3 and V is TRBV15; D gene unclear. Germline lookup yields CDR1 LNHNV and CDR2 YYDKDF (reference sequence). The CDR3 totals 16 residues. V shed 0 bases and J shed 0 bases, with 9 bases lying between them. CDR3 bases: TGTGCCACCAGCAGAGACCGCGGGAACTCTGGAAACACCATATATTTT. Its protein product is CATSRDRGNSGNTIYF.

The V gene is TRBV5-1, the J gene TRBJ2-1; TRBD1 might be the D (5 bases). CDR3 length: 14 amino acids. Germline V lookup: CDR1 SGHRS, CDR2 YFSETQ. V lost 4 bases and J 8 bases, leaving 16 bases between the germline ends. DNA for the CDR3: TGCGCCAGCAGCGGCAGGGCCAGCAGCGATGAGCAGTTCTTC. Residues: CASSGRASSDEQFF.

The chain uses TRBV5-3 and TRBJ2-1; TRBD1 agrees at 7 bases. TRBV5-3 is an ORF, and what it does is uncertain. The V gene end was trimmed by 3 bases and the J gene end by 4 bases; junction bases not matched to a gene: 1. This CDR3 spans 13 amino acids. This CDR3 is CARSWDSYNEQFF. The CDR3, as DNA: TGTGCCAGAAGCTGGGACAGTTACAATGAGCAGTTCTTC.

The rearrangement links TRBV6-5 to TRBJ2-7; 8 bases are a match to TRBD1. V trimming: 5 bases; J trimming: 4 bases; junction bases outside the gene matches: 7. Germline assignment: CDR1 MNHEY and CDR2 SVGAGI. This CDR3 region has 14 residues. The CDR3 bases are TGTGCCAGCAGTAGATCAGGGGGCATGTACGAGCAGTACTTC. Amino acid sequence: CASSRSGGMYEQYF.

V gene TRBV11-2 combines with J gene TRBJ1-3, with D uncertain. CDR3 size: 13 residues. Per the germline V gene, CDR1 is SGHAT and CDR2 is FQNNGV. V shed 2 bases and J shed 2 bases, with 4 bases lying between them. The CDR3 DNA follows: TGTGCCAGCAGCTTAAGAGCTGGAAACACCATATATTTT. It is translated as CASSLRAGNTIYF.

J is TRBJ2-5 and V is TRBV6-6, with D possibly TRBD2 on 6 matching bases. This CDR3 contains 14 residues. In germline, CDR1 is MNHNY, CDR2 SVGAGI (reference sequence). The V and J ends lost 6 bases and 5 bases respectively, with 16 bases between them. CDR3 sequence reads: CASSPPGLAETQYF. CDR3 DNA: TGTGCCAGCAGCCCACCTGGGCTAGCGGAGACCCAGTACTTC.